This TCR beta chain was captured in a study of human T cells and chemical hapten exposure. Notes on this clonotype: The CDR3 end shows no conserved phenylalanine or tryptophan, and so a read error is likely.

The CDR3 extends over 13 amino acids. V was cut by 4 bases and J by 5 bases, with 11 bases left in between. The V gene's germline CDR1 is MNHEY and CDR2 SVGEGT. The time point was: patch test 2, 6 weeks after DPC sensitization. Indicated treatment: therapeutic diphenylcyclopropenone sensitization with weekly scalp DPC. Each CDR3 protein gets one entry after TCRdb re-called the RACE reads with MiXCR. The sample has roughly 150,000 distinct CDR3 sequences, 12% seen once. The input for sequencing was whole blood, taken in connection with sensitization to the hapten diphenylcyclopropenone (DPC). The rearrangement links TRBV6-2 or TRBV6-3 to TRBJ1-2; D unclear. The sequence came from a woman between 50 and 59 years old with alopecia areata. Some clones in this sample may be carry-over from other donors' samples. The CDR3, as DNA: TGTGCCAGCAGTTTTGAGGGCCGGTATGGCTACACCTCC. It is translated as CASSFEGRYGYTS.